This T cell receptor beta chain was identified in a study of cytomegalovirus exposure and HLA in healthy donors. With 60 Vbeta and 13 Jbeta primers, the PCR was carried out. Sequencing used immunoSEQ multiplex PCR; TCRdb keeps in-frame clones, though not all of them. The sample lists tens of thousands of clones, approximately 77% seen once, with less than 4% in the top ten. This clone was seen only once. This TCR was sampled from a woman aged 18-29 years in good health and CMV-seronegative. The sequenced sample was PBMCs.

The CDR3 region has the DNA TGTGCCAGCAGCCGACAGGGATCCCCCTACGAGCAGTACTTC. This translates into CASSRQGSPYEQYF. The V and J genes are TRBV5-4 and TRBJ2-7, with TRBD1 matching 7 bases. The length of the CDR3 is 14 residues. With V trimmed by 4 bases and J by 2 bases, 6 bases remained unmatched. CDR1 SGHNT and CDR2 YYREEE come from the germline V gene (reference sequence). Drawing the rest from reference TRBV5-4 and TRBJ2-7, the complete variable domain is ETGVTQSPTHLIKTRGQQVTLRCSSQSGHNTVSWYQQALGQGPQFIFQYYREEENGRGNFPPRFSGLQFPNYSSELNVNALELDDSALYLCASSRQGSPYEQYFGPGTRLTVT.